Each of the 14 T cell receptor beta chains below was sequenced from the same sample in a study of PD-1 blockade in classical Hodgkin lymphoma (dated by TCRdb to 2020 to 2022). Explained via the paper, the time point label denotes: cycle 4 day 1 (C4D1), after about 6 weeks of nivolumab. Every trial patient had relapsed after autologous stem cell transplantation, and cohorts A, B and C differed in prior brentuximab vedotin exposure. Using a Miltenyi CD8+ T cell isolation kit, CD8+ T cells were purified from thawed PBMCs through magnetic negative selection. Preparation of the library involved the immunoSEQ multiplex PCR assay. The immuneACCESS repertoire file appears here via TCRdb, limited to in-frame rearrangements. These files lack a portion of the clones; in checked studies, under half of the deficit traces to unresolved V genes, and the cause of the others is not known. The sample contains several thousand clones, approximately 75% of them found a single time. Approximately 28% of the sample rests with the top ten.

The material was CD8+ T cells from blood, obtained before the fourth cycle of nivolumab. The receptors come from a human donor with classical Hodgkin lymphoma.

The chain is built from TRBV28 and TRBJ1-1; D not certain. In germline, CDR1 is MDHEN, CDR2 SYDVKM. V lost 3 bases to trimming and J lost 1 base, with 6 bases between them. The CDR3 loop spans 13 amino acids. DNA of the CDR3: TGTGCCAGCAGTTTTGGGGAGAACACTGAAGCTTTCTTT. Protein product: CASSFGENTEAFF.

The V and J genes are TRBV4-2 and TRBJ2-1, with TRBD1 identical over 8 bases. Trimming removed 4 bases from V and 3 bases from J; junction bases left unmatched: 8. The CDR3 is 16 amino acids. From germline, CDR1 is LGHNA and CDR2 YNFKEQ. CDR3 residues: CASSPPGTGVYNEQFF. CDR3 nucleotides: TGTGCCAGCAGCCCTCCCGGGACAGGTGTCTACAATGAGCAGTTCTTC.

The chain is built from TRBV7-6 and TRBJ2-1, with no clear D. Trimming cost V 2 bases and J 7 bases, with 6 bases left between them. Germline V gene lookup returns CDR1 SGHVS and CDR2 FNYEAQ. There are 12 residues in the CDR3. CDR3 region: CASSLYGNEQFF. The CDR3 DNA follows: TGTGCCAGCAGCTTATATGGTAATGAGCAGTTCTTC.

The chain joins TRBV19 to TRBJ2-1; 11 bases match TRBD2. Germline assignment: CDR1 LNHDA and CDR2 SQIVND (reference sequence). The CDR3 covers 16 residues. Trimming removed 5 bases from V and 1 base from J; junction bases left unmatched: 4. The CDR3 protein is CASSYTSGRSYNEQFF. CDR3 nucleotide sequence: TGTGCCAGTAGTTATACTAGCGGGAGATCCTACAATGAGCAGTTCTTC. The entire variable domain, with the rest obtained from reference TRBV19 and TRBJ2-1, is as follows: DGGITQSPKYLFRKEGQNVTLSCEQNLNHDAMYWYRQDPGQGLRLIYYSQIVNDFQKGDIAEGYSVSREKKESFPLTVTSAQKNPTAFYLCASSYTSGRSYNEQFFGPGTRLTVL.

This chain links TRBV27 with TRBJ1-6; D is undetermined. Germline V gene lookup returns CDR1 MNHEY and CDR2 SMNVEV (reference sequence). V was pared by 1 base and J by 5 bases, with 9 bases between. The CDR3 loop spans 15 amino acids. The CDR3 DNA reads TGTGCCAGCAGTTTATATAGGTCTAATAATTCACCCCTCCACTTT. This encodes CASSLYRSNNSPLHF.

V is TRBV7-3 and J is TRBJ1-2; possible D gene TRBD1, 6 bases. The CDR3 totals 14 residues. Germline CDR1 is SGHTA and CDR2 is FQGTGA. The V end lost 2 bases, the J end lost 7 bases, and 14 bases lay between the germline ends. CDR3 DNA sequence: TGTGCCAGCAGCTTAGCGTTTACAGGGTTTGGCTACACCTTC. Residues: CASSLAFTGFGYTF.

The chain couples TRBV6-1 to TRBJ2-7; D is undetermined. Trimming left V 2 bases short and J 0 bases short, with 11 bases between. Germline lookup yields CDR1 MNHNS and CDR2 SASEGT. CDR3 length: 15 residues. In DNA form, the CDR3 reads TGTGCCAGCAGTGAATTTGACTGGAGCTCCTACGAGCAGTACTTC. This encodes CASSEFDWSSYEQYF.

The chain uses TRBV7-9 and TRBJ1-3; a possible D gene is TRBD1 (5 bases). In germline, CDR1 is SEHNR, CDR2 FQNEAQ (reference sequence). The V end lost 5 bases, the J end lost 3 bases, and 17 bases lay between the germline ends. The CDR3 is made up of 16 amino acids. The CDR3 loop reads CASSLSGQGIGNTIYF. The CDR3 DNA is TGTGCCAGCAGCCTTAGCGGGCAGGGTATTGGAAACACCATATATTTT.

The CDR3 DNA reads as TGTGCCAGCAGAGGATGGACAGAAGAGACCCAGTACTTC. Protein: CASRGWTEETQYF. The chain employs TRBV6-5 and TRBJ2-5; perhaps TRBD1 as D (6 bases). The CDR3 runs 13 residues. V was clipped by 6 bases and J by 3 bases, with 11 bases between them. Germline loops: CDR1 MNHEY, CDR2 SVGAGI.

V usage is TRBV7-7 and J usage is TRBJ2-2; D is undetermined. Germline-derived CDR1 and CDR2 are SSHAT and FNYEAQ (reference sequence). The CDR3 consists of 14 residues. With 5 bases removed from V and 4 bases from J, the gap between germline ends came to 11 bases. This chain's CDR3 is CASSHGPSTGELFF. DNA of the CDR3: TGTGCCAGCAGCCATGGACCGAGCACCGGGGAGCTGTTTTTT.

The chain employs TRBV5-1 and TRBJ2-7, with D possibly matching TRBD1 (5 bases). Germline V gene sequence: CDR1 SGHRS, CDR2 YFSETQ. The CDR3 runs to 15 residues. The V end was cut by 0 bases, the J end by 0 bases, with 10 bases between. The CDR3 nucleotides read TGCGCCAGCAGCTTGGGGCAGGGTTTCTCCTACGAGCAGTACTTC. It translates to CASSLGQGFSYEQYF.

The chain has TRBV7-9 and TRBJ2-1; D gene ambiguous. Germline V lookup: CDR1 SEHNR, CDR2 FQNEAQ (reference sequence). V was shortened by 1 base and J by 5 bases, with 12 bases between the two germline ends. The CDR3 is 15 amino acids. CDR3 amino acids: CASSLGYSENNEQFF. As DNA, the CDR3 is TGTGCCAGCAGCTTAGGGTATTCGGAGAACAATGAGCAGTTCTTC.

This chain uses TRBV7-2 with TRBJ1-5; D possibly corresponds to TRBD1 (6 bases). Germline values: CDR1 SGHTA, CDR2 FQGNSA. The CDR3 spans 16 residues. The V and J ends lost 0 bases and 3 bases respectively, with 12 bases between them. CDR3 amino acids: CASSLAGAGDNQPQHF. The CDR3 DNA reads as TGTGCCAGCAGCTTAGCCGGGGCAGGGGACAATCAGCCCCAGCATTTT.

This clone occurred once. The CDR3 spells CASSPQGSGERGTDTQYF. DNA of the CDR3: TGTGCCAGCTCACCACAAGGGTCGGGAGAGAGAGGCACAGATACGCAGTATTTT. The chain uses TRBV18 and TRBJ2-3; weak D call: TRBD2 (6 bases). The germline V gene encodes CDR1 KGHSH and CDR2 LQKENI. V lost 1 base and J 1 base, leaving 18 bases between the germline ends. The CDR3 runs to 18 residues.